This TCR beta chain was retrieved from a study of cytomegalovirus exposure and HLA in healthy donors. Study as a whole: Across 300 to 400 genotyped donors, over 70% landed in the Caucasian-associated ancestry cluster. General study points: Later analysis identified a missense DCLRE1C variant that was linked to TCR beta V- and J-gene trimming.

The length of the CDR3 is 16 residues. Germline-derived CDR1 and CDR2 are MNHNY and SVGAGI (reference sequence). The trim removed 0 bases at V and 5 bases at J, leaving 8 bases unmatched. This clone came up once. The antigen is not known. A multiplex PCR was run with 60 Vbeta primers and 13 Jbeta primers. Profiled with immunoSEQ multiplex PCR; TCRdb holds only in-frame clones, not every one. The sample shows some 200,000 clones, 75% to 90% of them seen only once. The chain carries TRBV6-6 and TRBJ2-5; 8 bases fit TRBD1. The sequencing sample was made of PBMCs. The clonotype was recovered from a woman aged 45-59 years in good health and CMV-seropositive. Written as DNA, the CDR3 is TGTGCCAGCAGTTACTCTGGACAGGGAGTTCGGGAGACCCAGTACTTC. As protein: CASSYSGQGVRETQYF.